These 31 T cell receptor beta chains were sequenced from one sample in a study of cytomegalovirus exposure and HLA in healthy donors. The study ran its PCR with 60 Vbeta and 13 Jbeta primers. Sequencing was performed with immunoSEQ multiplex PCR; in TCRdb, only in-frame clones are kept and a portion is missing. The sample shows about 140,000 clones, approximately 87% of them seen only once. Sequencing used PBMCs. All receptors come from a woman in her thirties in good health and CMV-seronegative.

This clone appeared a single time. The chain uses TRBV5-8 and TRBJ2-2; TRBD2 might be the D (5 bases). Germline V gene data show CDR1 as SGHTS and CDR2 as YDEGEE. Trimming took 0 bases from V and 1 from J, leaving 13 bases between them. CDR3 length equals 17 residues. The CDR3 DNA reads as TGTGCCAGCAGCTTGGCCGAGGCTAGCTGGAACACCGGGGAGCTGTTTTTT. This codes for CASSLAEASWNTGELFF. The complete variable domain, with remaining parts taken from reference TRBV5-8 and TRBJ2-2, reads EAGVTQSPTHLIKTRGQQATLRCSPISGHTSVYWYQQALGLGLQFLLWYDEGEERNRGNFPPRFSGRQFPNYSSELNVNALELEDSALYLCASSLAEASWNTGELFFGEGSRLTVL.

This clone was seen once. This rearrangement joins TRBV6-6 to TRBJ1-2; 8 bases fit TRBD1. Germline assignment: CDR1 MNHNY and CDR2 SVGAGI (reference sequence). CDR3 length: 11 amino acids. The V gene end was trimmed by 4 bases and the J gene end by 13 bases; junction bases not matched to a gene: 5. The CDR3 region is CASSSLGTGTF. CDR3 nucleotides: TGTGCCAGCAGTTCCCTTGGGACAGGCACCTTC.

This sequence joins TRBV14 and TRBJ1-1, with 8 nucleotides matching TRBD1. The CDR3 runs 14 residues. CDR1 and CDR2 (germline): SGHDN, FVKESK. The junction had 7 bases not matched to a gene; V was cut back by 5 bases and J by 5 bases. The CDR3 loop is CASSVDRGWTEAFF. The CDR3 nucleotides read TGTGCCAGCAGCGTTGACAGGGGATGGACTGAAGCTTTCTTT.

The chain carries TRBV19 and TRBJ2-6; D is possibly TRBD1 (7 bases). V lost 7 bases and J lost 3, with 13 bases in between. Germline CDR1 and CDR2: LNHDA and SQIVND (reference sequence). This CDR3 spans 15 amino acids. In nucleotides, the CDR3 is TGTGCCAGTACCGCAGGGGGGTATGGGGCCAACGTCCTGACTTTC. Its translation is CASTAGGYGANVLTF.

The chain uses TRBV19 and TRBJ1-4; 7 bases fit TRBD1. CDR3 size: 17 residues. Germline lookup yields CDR1 LNHDA and CDR2 SQIVND (reference sequence). The V and J ends lost 6 bases and 5 bases, in that order; junction bases with no gene match: 15. This CDR3 reads CASSASDLGQVNEKLFF. The CDR3 DNA follows: TGTGCCAGTAGCGCCTCAGATTTAGGACAGGTGAATGAAAAACTGTTTTTT.

This clone was found many times. The chain uses TRBV7-9 and TRBJ2-2, with 7 bases lining up with TRBD1. The CDR3 loop spans 17 amino acids. V was clipped by 4 bases and J by 8 bases; unmatched bases: 16. The germline V gene encodes CDR1 SEHNR and CDR2 FQNEAQ (reference sequence). Written as DNA, the CDR3 is TGTGCCAGCAGCTCGCGATGGACAGGCCTCACACCGGGGGAGCTGTTTTTT. Residues: CASSSRWTGLTPGELFF.

The chain has TRBV6-5 and TRBJ2-1, with D uncertain. Per the germline V gene, CDR1 is MNHEY and CDR2 is SVGAGI. Trimming took off 5 bases at V and 0 bases at J, with 11 bases between the two ends. The CDR3 runs to 15 residues. CDR3 in amino acids: CASSSDQSSYNEQFF. The CDR3 DNA reads TGTGCCAGCAGTAGCGACCAGAGCTCCTACAATGAGCAGTTCTTC.

The chain employs TRBV5-5 and TRBJ2-3; 8 nucleotides line up with TRBD2. In germline, CDR1 is SGHKS, CDR2 YYEKEE (reference sequence). This CDR3 contains 15 residues. The ends lost 0 bases at V and 1 base at J; junction bases unmatched: 1. CDR3 residues: CASSLVTSGTDTQYF. The CDR3, as DNA: TGTGCCAGCAGCTTGGTGACTAGCGGCACAGATACGCAGTATTTT.

V and J are TRBV28 and TRBJ2-5; 7 positions agree with TRBD1. Germline CDR1 MDHEN, CDR2 SYDVKM. The CDR3 is 16 residues long. V lost 2 bases and J lost 0; bases outside the gene matches: 6. CDR3 in amino acids: CASSLGTGVYQETQYF. The CDR3 nucleotides read TGTGCCAGCAGTTTAGGTACAGGGGTCTACCAAGAGACCCAGTACTTC.

The gene calls are TRBV7-2 and TRBJ2-1, with unresolved D. The CDR3 runs to 15 residues. Trimming removed 5 bases at V and 0 bases at J, with 11 bases between. Germline V gives CDR1 SGHTA, CDR2 FQGNSA. CDR3 sequence (DNA): TGTGCCAGCAGCGTTACTCGTAACTCCTACAATGAGCAGTTCTTC. This translates into CASSVTRNSYNEQFF.

This clone was picked up one time. The CDR3 spells CASSVPFGNTEAFF. DNA of the CDR3: TGTGCCAGCAGTGTTCCCTTCGGGAACACTGAAGCTTTCTTT. V and J are TRBV2 and TRBJ1-1; D uncertain. Deletions cut 4 bases from V and 1 base from J, with 10 bases between. CDR1 and CDR2 from the germline V gene are SNHLY and FYNNEI. The CDR3 consists of 14 residues.

This chain uses TRBV28 with TRBJ1-5, with unresolved D. The ends were cut back, 2 bases at V and 4 bases at J, with 9 bases in the middle. The CDR3 covers 14 residues. The V gene's germline CDR1 is MDHEN and CDR2 SYDVKM. The CDR3 loop is CASSLGQYNQPQHF. The CDR3 DNA reads as TGTGCCAGCAGTTTAGGTCAGTATAATCAGCCCCAGCATTTT.

This clone was recorded once. This chain links TRBV5-8 with TRBJ2-7; perhaps TRBD1 as D (7 bases). CDR1 and CDR2 (germline): SGHTS, YDEGEE. There are 14 residues in the CDR3. Deletions cut 2 bases from V and 2 bases from J, with 11 bases between. The CDR3 region has the DNA TGTGCCAGCAGCTTTGGCAGGGGGGCCTACGAGCAGTACTTC. It encodes CASSFGRGAYEQYF.

J is TRBJ2-5 and V is TRBV7-8, with TRBD1 matching 7 bases. CDR1 is SGHVS and CDR2 is FQNEAQ in the germline V gene. With 1 base clipped from V and 1 base from J, the junction kept 6 bases outside the gene matches. The CDR3 is made up of 16 amino acids. CDR3 loop: CASSLGGQDLQETQYF. The DNA for the CDR3 is TGTGCCAGCAGCTTAGGAGGACAGGACCTCCAAGAGACCCAGTACTTC.

This chain uses TRBV5-1 with TRBJ1-6, with D perhaps matching TRBD1 (6 bases). The V gene lost 1 base and the J gene lost 5 bases, with 7 bases spanning the gap. The CDR3 spans 14 residues. Germline CDR1 reads SGHRS; CDR2 reads YFSETQ. The CDR3 here is CASSLTGNNSPLHF. Here the CDR3 DNA reads TGCGCCAGCAGCTTGACAGGGAATAATTCACCCCTCCACTTT.

The V and J genes are TRBV10-1 and TRBJ2-7; 7 bases agree with TRBD1. Per the germline V gene, CDR1 is WNHNN and CDR2 is SYGVQD (reference sequence). The CDR3 runs 16 residues. After removal of 8 bases from V and 2 bases from J, the junction contained 15 bases not matched to a gene. The CDR3 nucleotides are TGCGCCAGCCTTCGGGACAGTCTCGGTGAGACCTACGAGCAGTACTTC. It is translated as CASLRDSLGETYEQYF.

The chain joins TRBV6-6 to TRBJ2-7, with 8 bases matching TRBD1. The CDR3 runs 15 residues. The V segment lost 6 bases and the J segment 4 bases; nucleotides outside the gene matches: 11. Germline V gives CDR1 MNHNY, CDR2 SVGAGI (reference sequence). The CDR3 here is CASSEPDRGWYEQYF. CDR3 DNA: TGTGCCAGCAGCGAACCCGACAGGGGATGGTACGAGCAGTACTTC.

The chain links TRBV20-1 to TRBJ2-1, with a weak D call TRBD2 (6 bases). Germline V lookup: CDR1 DFQATT, CDR2 SNEGSKA (reference sequence). The CDR3 spans 11 residues. The CDR3 nucleotides are TGCAGACCCGGTCTAGCGACTCCTCAGTTCTTC. Its translation: CRPGLATPQFF.

The V call is TRBV18, the J call TRBJ2-3, with 8 bases identical to TRBD1. The CDR3 is made up of 16 amino acids. V lost 3 bases to trimming and J lost 6 bases; unmatched junction nucleotides: 11. CDR1 is KGHSH and CDR2 is LQKENI in the germline V gene. CDR3 loop: CASSPRTGFPADTQYF. CDR3 nucleotide sequence: TGTGCCAGCTCACCCCGGACAGGGTTCCCGGCGGATACGCAGTATTTT.

On this clone itself: One end of the junction does not line up with germline, which may come from a read error. This sequence joins TRBV6-1 and TRBJ1-5; D perhaps matches TRBD1 (5 bases). Germline assignment: CDR1 MNHNS and CDR2 SASEGT. The CDR3 has 19 residues. CDR3 residues: CASREADEVGQSSNQPQHF. CDR3 coding DNA: TGTGCCAGCAGAGAAGCGGATGAGGTGGGGCAGTCTAGCAATCAGCCCCAGCATTTT.

A note on this clone: The conserved phenylalanine or tryptophan normally closing the CDR3 is absent here, so this likely arose from a read error. The chain carries TRBV4-3 and TRBJ2-4; TRBD2 matches at 11 bases. Germline assignment: CDR1 LGHNA and CDR2 YSLEER. V dropped 3 bases and J dropped 1; count of bases not matched to a gene: 8. CDR3 length: 18 amino acids. The CDR3 loop is CASSQGLVAGGAKNIQYS. The DNA for the CDR3 is TGCGCCAGCAGCCAGGGGCTCGTAGCGGGAGGGGCCAAAAACATTCAGTACTCC.

This chain uses TRBV28 with TRBJ1-1, with a weak D call TRBD1 (5 bases). Trimming pared 3 bases from V and 5 bases from J, leaving 13 bases between. This CDR3 spans 14 amino acids. The germline CDR1 and CDR2 sequences are MDHEN and SYDVKM. CDR3 sequence reads: CASSFGGVWTEAFF. The CDR3 bases are TGTGCCAGCAGTTTCGGGGGGGTTTGGACTGAAGCTTTCTTT.

The chain carries TRBV19 and TRBJ1-5; D uncertain. CDR3 length: 14 amino acids. The germline gives CDR1 LNHDA, CDR2 SQIVND (reference sequence). The V and J ends lost 6 bases and 0 bases respectively, with 9 bases between them. DNA of the CDR3: TGTGCCAGTAGCAGGTCCCCTAGCAATCAGCCCCAGCATTTT. Protein product: CASSRSPSNQPQHF.

The chain employs TRBV9 and TRBJ1-1; 7 bases line up with TRBD1. In germline, CDR1 is SGDLS, CDR2 YYNGEE. V lost 3 bases to trimming and J lost 3 bases; unmatched junction nucleotides: 2. There are 13 residues in the CDR3. CDR3 amino acids: CASSADRDTEAFF. The DNA of the CDR3 is TGTGCCAGCAGCGCCGACAGGGACACTGAAGCTTTCTTT.

This rearrangement joins TRBV6-1 to TRBJ2-3; 11 bases are a match to TRBD2. The ends lost 7 bases at V and 2 bases at J; junction bases unmatched: 5. Germline V gene lookup returns CDR1 MNHNS and CDR2 SASEGT. The CDR3 runs 15 residues. CDR3 sequence: CASTPGLADTDTQYF. In DNA form, the CDR3 reads TGTGCCAGCACACCGGGACTAGCGGACACAGATACGCAGTATTTT.

The chain uses TRBV13 and TRBJ2-3, with 7 positions matching TRBD2. This CDR3 contains 15 residues. CDR1 PRHDT and CDR2 FYEKMQ come from the germline V gene (reference sequence). After removal of 0 bases from V and 4 bases from J, the junction contained 4 bases not matched to a gene. CDR3 in amino acids: CASSLGAGAADTQYF. CDR3 DNA sequence: TGTGCCAGCAGCTTAGGGGCGGGAGCTGCAGATACGCAGTATTTT. Using reference TRBV13 and TRBJ2-3 for the parts outside the CDR3, the full variable domain is AAGVIQSPRHLIKEKRETATLKCYPIPRHDTVYWYQQGPGQDPQFLISFYEKMQSDKGSIPDRFSAQQFSDYHSELNMSSLELGDSALYFCASSLGAGAADTQYFGPGTRLTVL.

This clone was counted once. V is TRBV5-8 and J is TRBJ2-7; D is unclear. From germline, CDR1 is SGHTS and CDR2 YDEGEE. CDR3 length: 15 amino acids. The V end was cut by 0 bases, the J end by 1 base, with 11 bases between. DNA for the CDR3: TGTGCCAGCAGCTTGGGGCCAGGCCCGTCCTACGAGCAGTACTTC. It specifies CASSLGPGPSYEQYF.

The chain uses TRBV2 and TRBJ2-5; TRBD1 might be the D (7 bases). CDR3 length: 16 residues. Looked up from germline, CDR1 is SNHLY and CDR2 is FYNNEI. The ends were cut back, 6 bases at V and 5 bases at J, with 22 bases in the middle. CDR3 in amino acids: CASRIRQGGRGETQYF. Here the CDR3 DNA reads TGTGCCAGCAGGATCCGACAGGGAGGACGGGGGGAGACCCAGTACTTC.

The chain carries TRBV28 and TRBJ1-6; maybe TRBD1 (5 bases). The CDR3 contains 15 residues. Deletions cut 7 bases from V and 9 bases from J, with 19 bases between. The germline V gene encodes CDR1 MDHEN and CDR2 SYDVKM. This CDR3 reads CASKSGEGLSSPLHF. The CDR3 nucleotides are TGTGCCAGCAAGTCTGGGGAGGGGTTGAGTTCACCCCTCCACTTT.

The chain recombines TRBV7-3 with TRBJ2-1; TRBD2 matches at 12 bases. J gave up 11 bases and V 1 base, and 6 bases lay outside the gene matches. Per the germline V gene, CDR1 is SGHTA and CDR2 is FQGTGA. The CDR3 runs to 15 residues. CDR3 region: CASSLMTSGSNQQFF. The DNA for the CDR3 is TGTGCCAGCAGCTTAATGACTAGCGGGAGTAATCAGCAGTTCTTC.

J is TRBJ1-1 and V is TRBV7-9, with D unresolved. This CDR3 has 14 amino acids. The germline V and J ends were trimmed by 5 bases and 10 bases, with 20 bases remaining between them. Germline V CDR1 and CDR2: SEHNR, FQNEAQ (reference sequence). CDR3 sequence: CASSLFGYDNGAFF. CDR3 coding DNA: TGTGCCAGCAGCCTATTCGGCTACGACAACGGAGCTTTCTTT.